The clone carrying this T cell receptor (beta chain) was picked up a small number of times. Antigen unknown. This sample was included in a study of response to subunit inactivated influenza vaccine. Study outcomes and limitations: Only a handful of new T cells, the authors suggested, are recruited with each seasonal influenza vaccination.

TCRdb processed the RT-PCR reads anew with MiXCR; each CDR3 protein has one entry. The sample carries more than 550,000 distinct CDR3 sequences, over 9% recorded once. Germline V gene lookup returns CDR1 SQVTM and CDR2 ANQGSEA. The CDR3 consists of 14 residues. Unmatched junction bases numbered 6, after V lost 6 bases and J lost 2 bases. Another study also made use of these data, one on T cells expressing NK-cell markers. That source notes: Making the TCR beta cDNA relied on 5'RACE template switching with UMIs. One of the eight sequenced donors was seronegative, whereas the other seven were HCMV-seropositive. Several of the experiments relied on an anti-gamma-delta TCR antibody so that only alpha-beta TCR T cells were sorted. A few donors showed these clonotypes also leading the CD3+CD56-NKG2C+ fraction.

The sample consisted of PBMCs from blood, taken on the day of vaccination. This receptor was obtained from a man aged 50-60 years who received an inactivated influenza vaccine. The chain has TRBV29-1 and TRBJ2-3; 9 bases are shared with TRBD2. As DNA, the CDR3 is TGCAGCGTCCCCGGGACTAGCTACACAGATACGCAGTATTTT. This translates into CSVPGTSYTDTQYF.